The text below deals with one TCR beta chain. Its antigen is not identified. TCR beta CDR3 regions were amplified from RNA. During a first-round RT-PCR of the TCR CDR3, the HTBI primer set was used. In TCRdb, the multiplex PCR reads were re-called with MiXCR into one record per CDR3 protein. The sample holds just under 750,000 distinct CDR3 sequences, 30% to 40% seen once. Germline CDR1 ENHRY, CDR2 SYGVKD. With V trimmed by 2 bases and J by 6 bases, 8 bases remained unmatched. The CDR3 runs to 15 residues. The data belong to a study of T cells in Graves' hyperthyroidism and ophthalmopathy. Whole-study findings and limits: The model predicted ophthalmopathy a median roughly 6.3 months before onset.

Patients aged 18 to 65 had newly diagnosed hyperthyroidism lasting under 2 months. The sample comprised blood. The receptor comes from a woman between 40 and 50 years old with Graves' hyperthyroidism. This chain joins TRBV10-3 and TRBJ1-2, with 8 bases matching TRBD1. The CDR3 protein is CAISEKVDRDDGYTF. The CDR3 coding sequence is TGTGCCATCAGTGAGAAAGTGGACAGGGACGATGGCTACACCTTC.